The present TCR beta chain was sequenced within a study of PD-L1 blockade in urothelial cancer. The wider study: When patients started atezolizumab in about 2014, it was given at 1,200 mg intravenously every 3 weeks. There were a median of approximately 140,000 T cells in blood samples.

There are a few counts of this clone. What it recognizes is unknown. Time point reported: peripheral blood 6 weeks after treatment start. Sequencing was performed with immunoSEQ multiplex PCR; in TCRdb, only in-frame clones are kept and a portion is missing. Of some 51,000 clones listed, 88% were seen once; the top ten hold roughly 2.5%. Study findings and constraints: Tumor-associated clones in the blood of durable-benefit patients grew more at 3 weeks.

The TCR originated in a man aged 55 to 70 with urothelial cancer. The sequences come from PBMCs, collected around atezolizumab (anti-PD-L1) treatment.

The CDR3 DNA reads as TGTGCCACAATGGACAGGGGAAAACTGAACACTGAAGCTTTCTTT. It is translated as CATMDRGKLNTEAFF. The genes are TRBV19 and TRBJ1-1, with TRBD1 matching over 9 bases. The germline CDR1 and CDR2 sequences are LNHDA and SQIVND (reference sequence). The CDR3 has 15 amino acids. Trimming at V came to 10 bases and at J to 0 bases, leaving 9 bases not matched to a gene.